This entry concerns a single TCR beta chain. Seattle enrolled patients during active infection and tracked them longitudinally. The data belong to a study of blood T cell repertoires in COVID-19. Study in general: Samples came from the United States, Italy and Spain, spanning acute and convalescent COVID-19. PBMCs, B-cell-depleted T cells, or T cells provided the cDNA or gDNA that made up the material.

This CDR3 comprises 13 residues. Germline V gene data show CDR1 as SQVTM and CDR2 as ANQGSEA. The V and J ends lost 4 bases and 4 bases respectively, with 13 bases between them. Study processing details: Counts of nucleated cells, estimated from reference gene primer amplification, were obtained. Some clones are missing from TCRdb's copy, which holds only in-frame ones; the method was immunoSEQ multiplex PCR. D and trimming were read from the DNA, whereas the V and J calls and clone size are those reported in that table. The sample lists under 250,000 clones, 80% to 95% occurring once. Sequencing was carried out using peripheral blood. V usage is TRBV29-1 and J usage is TRBJ1-1; D not certain. This TCR derives from a man aged 55 to 70 with COVID-19, enrolled during active disease. The CDR3, as DNA: TGCAGCGTTGTGGGAGGTGGTAGCACTGAAGCTTTCTTT. Translation gives CSVVGGGSTEAFF.